This TCR beta chain emerged from a study of T-cell reconstitution after alpha-beta-depleted transplantation in children. V lost 7 bases and J lost 3, with 13 bases in between. CDR3 length: 14 residues. Germline-derived CDR1 and CDR2 are SNHLY and FYNNEI. This sample's TCRbeta library carried unique molecular identifier barcodes. TCRdb called the PCR reads again in MiXCR, with one record for every CDR3 protein. The table has approximately 350,000 distinct CDR3 sequences, less than 15% seen once; the top ten hold about 4%. Sequenced here: PBMCs, sampled from the stem cell graft. The receptor's source is a human donor who donated a stem cell graft to a child with Fanconi anemia. The rearrangement joins TRBV2 to TRBJ1-5; D might be TRBD1 (5 bases). The CDR3 here is CASTPGLNNQPQHF. The DNA for the CDR3 is TGTGCCAGCACTCCGGGACTCAACAATCAGCCCCAGCATTTT.